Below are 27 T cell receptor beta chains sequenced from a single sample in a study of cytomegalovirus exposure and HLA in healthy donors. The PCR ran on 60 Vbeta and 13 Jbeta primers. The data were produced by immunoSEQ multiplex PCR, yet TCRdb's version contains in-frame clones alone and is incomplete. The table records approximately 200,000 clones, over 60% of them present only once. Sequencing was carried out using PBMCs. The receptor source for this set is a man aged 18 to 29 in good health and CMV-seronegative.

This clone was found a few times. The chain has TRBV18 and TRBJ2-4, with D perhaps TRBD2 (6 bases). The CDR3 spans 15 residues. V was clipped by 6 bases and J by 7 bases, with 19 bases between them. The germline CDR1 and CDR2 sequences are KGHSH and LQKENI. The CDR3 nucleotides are TGTGCCAGCTCGACCACGGAGGGGCCGCGGAACATTCAGTACTTC. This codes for CASSTTEGPRNIQYF.

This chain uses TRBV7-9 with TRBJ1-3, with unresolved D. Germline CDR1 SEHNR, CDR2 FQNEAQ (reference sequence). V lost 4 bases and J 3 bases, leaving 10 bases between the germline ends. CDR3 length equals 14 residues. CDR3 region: CASSSTGVGNTIYF. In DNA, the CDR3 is TGTGCCAGCAGCTCGACCGGGGTTGGAAACACCATATATTTT.

CDR3 DNA sequence: TGTGCCAGCAGGCCATCTATTCTAGCGGGAGGCTACAATGAGCAGTTCTTC. Translating gives CASRPSILAGGYNEQFF. This chain joins TRBV27 and TRBJ2-1; TRBD2 agrees at 11 bases. The CDR3 is 17 amino acids. Per germline, CDR1 MNHEY and CDR2 SMNVEV (reference sequence). V dropped 6 bases and J dropped 3; count of bases not matched to a gene: 10.

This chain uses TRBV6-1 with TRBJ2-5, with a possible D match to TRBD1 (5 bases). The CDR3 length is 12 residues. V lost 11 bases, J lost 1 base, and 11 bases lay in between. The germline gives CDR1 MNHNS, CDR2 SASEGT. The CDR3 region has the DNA TGTGCCGGGCGACAGTTCCAAGAGACCCAGTACTTC. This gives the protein CAGRQFQETQYF.

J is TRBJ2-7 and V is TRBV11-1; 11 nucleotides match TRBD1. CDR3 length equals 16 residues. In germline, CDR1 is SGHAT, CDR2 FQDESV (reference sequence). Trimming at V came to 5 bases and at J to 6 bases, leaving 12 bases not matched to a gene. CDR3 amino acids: CASSLHRGQGAVEQYF. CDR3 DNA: TGTGCCAGCAGCCTCCACCGAGGACAGGGGGCTGTCGAGCAGTACTTC.

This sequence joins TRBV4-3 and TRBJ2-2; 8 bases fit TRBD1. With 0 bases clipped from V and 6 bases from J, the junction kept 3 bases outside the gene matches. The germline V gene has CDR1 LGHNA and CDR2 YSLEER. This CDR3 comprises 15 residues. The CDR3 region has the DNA TGCGCCAGCAGCCAAGATGGCAGGGGGCCCGGGGAGCTGTTTTTT. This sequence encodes CASSQDGRGPGELFF.

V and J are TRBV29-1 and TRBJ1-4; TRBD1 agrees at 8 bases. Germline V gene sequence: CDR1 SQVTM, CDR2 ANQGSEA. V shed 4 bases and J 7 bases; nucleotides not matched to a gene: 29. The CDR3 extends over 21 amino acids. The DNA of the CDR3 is TGCAGCGTTGGGGGGGTTCTGAGGTCGACAGGGGAAGAGGAATCGGCTGAAAAACTGTTTTTT. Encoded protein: CSVGGVLRSTGEEESAEKLFF.

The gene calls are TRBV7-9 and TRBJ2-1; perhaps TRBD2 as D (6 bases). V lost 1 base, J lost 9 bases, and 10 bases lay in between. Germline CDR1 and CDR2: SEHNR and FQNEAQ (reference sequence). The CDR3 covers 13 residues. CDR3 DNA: TGTGCCAGCAGCTTAGGACCCGGGGGTGAGCAGTTCTTC. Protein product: CASSLGPGGEQFF.

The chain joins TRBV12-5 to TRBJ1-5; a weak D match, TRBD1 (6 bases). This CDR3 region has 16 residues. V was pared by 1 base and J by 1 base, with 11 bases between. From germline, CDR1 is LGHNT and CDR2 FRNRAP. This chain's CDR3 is CASGLGRGGSNQPQHF. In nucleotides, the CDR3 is TGTGCTAGTGGTTTGGGGCGCGGGGGCAGCAATCAGCCCCAGCATTTT.

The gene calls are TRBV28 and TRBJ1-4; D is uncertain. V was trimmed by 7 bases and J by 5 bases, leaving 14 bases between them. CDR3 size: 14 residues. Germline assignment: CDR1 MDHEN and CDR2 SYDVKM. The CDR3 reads CASIRSRLNEKLFF. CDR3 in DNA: TGTGCCAGCATAAGGTCCAGGTTAAATGAAAAACTGTTTTTT.

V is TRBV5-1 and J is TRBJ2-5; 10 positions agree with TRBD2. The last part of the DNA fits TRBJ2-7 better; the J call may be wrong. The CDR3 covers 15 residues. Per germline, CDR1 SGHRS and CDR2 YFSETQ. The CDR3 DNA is TGCGCCAGCAGACGCGGACTAGCGGAGAAGTACGAGCAGTACTTC. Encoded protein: CASRRGLAEKYEQYF.

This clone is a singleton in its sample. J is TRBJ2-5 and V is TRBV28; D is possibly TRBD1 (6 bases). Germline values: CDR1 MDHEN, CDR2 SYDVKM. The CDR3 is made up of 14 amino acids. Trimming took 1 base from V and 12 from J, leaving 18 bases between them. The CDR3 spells CASSLLVLGTGKYF. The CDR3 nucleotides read TGTGCCAGCAGTTTATTAGTTTTGGGAACAGGGAAGTACTTC.

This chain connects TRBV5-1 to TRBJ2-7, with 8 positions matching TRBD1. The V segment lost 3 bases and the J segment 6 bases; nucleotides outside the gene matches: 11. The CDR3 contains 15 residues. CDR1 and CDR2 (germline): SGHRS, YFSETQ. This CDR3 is CASSSLDRGVGEQYF. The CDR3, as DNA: TGCGCCAGCAGCTCTCTTGACAGGGGTGTAGGCGAGCAGTACTTC.

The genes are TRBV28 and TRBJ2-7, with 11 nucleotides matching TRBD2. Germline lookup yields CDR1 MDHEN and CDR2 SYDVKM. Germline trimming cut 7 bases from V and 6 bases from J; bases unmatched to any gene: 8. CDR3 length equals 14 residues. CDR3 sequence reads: CASTTSGRSGEQYF. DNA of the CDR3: TGTGCCAGCACAACTAGCGGGAGATCTGGCGAGCAGTACTTC.

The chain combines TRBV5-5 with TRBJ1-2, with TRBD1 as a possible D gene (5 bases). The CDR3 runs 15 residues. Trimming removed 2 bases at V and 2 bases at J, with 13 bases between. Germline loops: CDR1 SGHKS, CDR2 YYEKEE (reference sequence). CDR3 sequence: CASSLVYWGNYGYTF. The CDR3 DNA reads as TGTGCCAGCAGCTTAGTTTATTGGGGCAACTATGGCTACACCTTC.

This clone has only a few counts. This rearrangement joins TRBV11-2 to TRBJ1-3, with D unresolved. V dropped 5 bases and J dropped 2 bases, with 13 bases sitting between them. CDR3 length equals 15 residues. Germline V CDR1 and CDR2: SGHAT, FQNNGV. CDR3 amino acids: CASSPRRGTGNTIYF. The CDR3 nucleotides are TGTGCCAGCAGCCCACGGCGAGGAACTGGAAACACCATATATTTT. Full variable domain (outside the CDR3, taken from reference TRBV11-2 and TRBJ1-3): EAGVAQSPRYKIIEKRQSVAFWCNPISGHATLYWYQQILGQGPKLLIQFQNNGVVDDSQLPKDRFSAERLKGVDSTLKIQPAKLEDSAVYLCASSPRRGTGNTIYFGEGSWLTVV.

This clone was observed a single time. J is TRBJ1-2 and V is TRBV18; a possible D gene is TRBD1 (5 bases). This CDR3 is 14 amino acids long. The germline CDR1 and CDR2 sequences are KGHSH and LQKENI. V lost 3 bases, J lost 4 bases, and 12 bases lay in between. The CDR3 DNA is TGTGCCAGCTCACCGACGACAGTAACCTATGGCTACACCTTC. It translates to CASSPTTVTYGYTF.

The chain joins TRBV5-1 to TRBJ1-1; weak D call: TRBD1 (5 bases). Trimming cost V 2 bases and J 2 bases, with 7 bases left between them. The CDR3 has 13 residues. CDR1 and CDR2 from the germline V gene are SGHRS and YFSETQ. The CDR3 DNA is TGCGCCAGCAGCTTAGGGGTAAACACTGAAGCTTTCTTT. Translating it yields CASSLGVNTEAFF.

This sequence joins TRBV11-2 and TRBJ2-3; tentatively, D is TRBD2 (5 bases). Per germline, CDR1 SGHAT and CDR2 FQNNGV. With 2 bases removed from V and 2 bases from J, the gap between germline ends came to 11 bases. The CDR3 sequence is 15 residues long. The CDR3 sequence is CASSLFRGATDTQYF. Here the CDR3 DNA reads TGTGCCAGCAGCTTATTTCGGGGAGCCACAGATACGCAGTATTTT.

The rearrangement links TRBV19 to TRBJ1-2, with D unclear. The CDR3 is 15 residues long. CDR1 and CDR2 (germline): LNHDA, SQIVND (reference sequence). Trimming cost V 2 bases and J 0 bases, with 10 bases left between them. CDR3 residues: CASSIYTAANYGYTF. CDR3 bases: TGTGCCAGTAGTATATATACAGCGGCTAACTATGGCTACACCTTC.

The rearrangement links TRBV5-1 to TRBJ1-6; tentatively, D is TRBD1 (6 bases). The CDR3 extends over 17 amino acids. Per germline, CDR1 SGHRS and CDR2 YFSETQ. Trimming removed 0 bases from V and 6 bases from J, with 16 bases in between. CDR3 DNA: TGCGCCAGCAGCTTGGGAGGTTCAGGGGTCCTTAATTCACCCCTCCACTTT. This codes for CASSLGGSGVLNSPLHF.

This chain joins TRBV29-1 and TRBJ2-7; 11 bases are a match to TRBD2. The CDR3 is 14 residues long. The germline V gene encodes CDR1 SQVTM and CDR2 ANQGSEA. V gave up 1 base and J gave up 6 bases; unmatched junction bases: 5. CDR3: CSVEGWLAGGEQYF. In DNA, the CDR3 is TGCAGCGTTGAAGGGTGGCTAGCGGGAGGCGAGCAGTACTTC.

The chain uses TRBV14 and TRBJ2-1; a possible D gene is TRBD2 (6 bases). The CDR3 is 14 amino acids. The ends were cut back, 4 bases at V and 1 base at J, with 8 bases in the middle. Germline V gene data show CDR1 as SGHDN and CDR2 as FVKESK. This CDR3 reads CASSPGSSYNEQFF. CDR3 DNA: TGTGCCAGCAGCCCCGGGAGTTCCTACAATGAGCAGTTCTTC.

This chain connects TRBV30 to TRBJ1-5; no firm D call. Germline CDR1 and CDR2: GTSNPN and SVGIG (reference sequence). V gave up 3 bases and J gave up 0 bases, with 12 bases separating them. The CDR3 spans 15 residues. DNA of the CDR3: TGTGCCTGGAGCAACCGACTCTATAGCAATCAGCCCCAGCATTTT. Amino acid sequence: CAWSNRLYSNQPQHF.

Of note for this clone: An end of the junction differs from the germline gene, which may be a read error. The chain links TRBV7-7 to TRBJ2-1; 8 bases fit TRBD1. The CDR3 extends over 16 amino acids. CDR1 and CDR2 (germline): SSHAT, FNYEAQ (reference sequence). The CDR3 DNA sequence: TGTGCTAGCAGCTTAGCGCTCGGGGGACAGGAGGGTGAGCAGTTCTTC. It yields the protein CASSLALGGQEGEQFF.

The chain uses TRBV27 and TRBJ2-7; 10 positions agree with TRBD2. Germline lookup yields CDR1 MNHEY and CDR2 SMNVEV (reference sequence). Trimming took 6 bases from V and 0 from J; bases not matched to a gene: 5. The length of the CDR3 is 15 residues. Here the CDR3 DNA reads TGTGCCAGCAGGCTCTCTAGCGGGAGCTCCTACGAGCAGTACTTC. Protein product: CASRLSSGSSYEQYF.

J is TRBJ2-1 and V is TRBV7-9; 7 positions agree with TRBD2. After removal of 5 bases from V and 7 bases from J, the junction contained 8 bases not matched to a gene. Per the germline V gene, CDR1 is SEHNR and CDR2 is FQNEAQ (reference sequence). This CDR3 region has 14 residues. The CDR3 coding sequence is TGTGCCAGCAGCCGGGGACGGGGGGAGAATGAGCAGTTCTTC. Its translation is CASSRGRGENEQFF. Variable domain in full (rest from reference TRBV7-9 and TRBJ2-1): DTGVSQNPRHKITKRGQNVTFRCDPISEHNRLYWYRQTLGQGPEFLTYFQNEAQLEKSRLLSDRFSAERPKGSFSTLEIQRTEQGDSAMYLCASSRGRGENEQFFGPGTRLTVL.